This paragraph covers one TCR beta chain sequence. The data belong to a study of blood T cell repertoires in COVID-19. Study information: Researchers got acute and convalescent COVID-19 samples from the United States, Italy and Spain. T cells, B-cell-depleted T cells, or PBMCs provided the cDNA or gDNA that served as material.

The germline gives CDR1 MNHEY, CDR2 SVGAGI. The CDR3 runs to 13 residues. Deletions cut 2 bases from V and 6 bases from J, with 10 bases between. Followed over time, Seattle patients had been enrolled while infection was active. Authors' data handling: Amplification with reference gene primers provided the estimates of nucleated cell counts. Profiled with immunoSEQ multiplex PCR; TCRdb holds only in-frame clones, not every one. V and J calls and clone size are copied from that table; D and trimming were computed from the DNA. The sample shows around 180,000 clones, roughly 84% of them seen only once. The sample consisted of peripheral blood. The source is a person aged 70 to 85 with COVID-19, enrolled during active disease. The genes are TRBV6-5 and TRBJ1-1, with D possibly TRBD1 on 6 matching bases. CDR3 bases: TGTGCCAGCAGTTACGGGGGGGGCTCTGAAGCTTTCTTT. This gives the protein CASSYGGGSEAFF.